This paragraph reports one T cell receptor (beta chain). What it binds is not known. The data originate from a study of monozygotic twins with inflammatory bowel disease. Reanalyzing the 5' RACE reads, TCRdb keeps one entry per CDR3 protein, without DNA. The sample table sets out some 330,000 distinct CDR3 sequences. Findings of the study overall: Researchers report that IBD patients shared fewer clonotypes with others than healthy twins, especially amid disease activity.

This CDR3 has 13 amino acids. Germline V gene lookup returns CDR1 ENHRY and CDR2 SYGVKD. The clonotype was recovered from a human donor with ulcerative colitis or Crohn's disease, or a healthy co-twin of an affected twin (not recorded which). The J gene is TRBJ1-6, the V gene TRBV10-3; the D call from TCRdb, TRBD1, cannot be confirmed without DNA. Input material: blood. CDR3 loop: CASRDREHSPLHF.